This T cell receptor (beta chain) is from a study of blood T cell repertoires in COVID-19. Overall study context: Samples representing acute and convalescent COVID-19 were sourced from the United States, Italy and Spain.

TCRdb keeps only in-frame clones here, not all; method: immunoSEQ multiplex PCR. Of 200,000 to 250,000 clones listed, 86% are singletons. The ends were cut back, 1 base at V and 5 bases at J, with 11 bases in the middle. This CDR3 is built from 14 residues. Germline CDR1 reads LGHNA; CDR2 reads YNFKEQ. Adults between about 18 and 95 years of age took part from fewer than 30 US areas. Clinical history as reported by participants underpinned cohort assignment. The sequence came from a woman aged 45-65 years who had recovered from COVID-19. The rearrangement links TRBV4-2 to TRBJ1-1; weak D call: TRBD1 (5 bases). Sequencing was carried out using PBMCs or T cells enriched from blood (not recorded which). In DNA, the CDR3 is TGTGCCAGCAGCCAAGGACAGTTGGGGACTGAAGCTTTCTTT. Amino acids: CASSQGQLGTEAFF.